This section outlines one T cell receptor beta chain sequence together with its context. This record belongs to a study of T cells in tuberculosis. Regarding the study as a whole: Low-affinity CD1B-GMM tetramer-binding T cells may have been missed.

Trimming at V came to 4 bases and at J to 0 bases, leaving 5 bases not matched to a gene. Germline V lookup: CDR1 MRHNA, CDR2 SNTAGT. The CDR3 covers 15 residues. Sequenced by immunoSEQ multiplex PCR; TCRdb stores in-frame clones only, minus some. This sample carries about 59,000 clones, around 86% of them seen once, and the ten largest clones take over 10%. Cells were sorted from thawed PBMC rested overnight and stained with GMM-loaded CD1B tetramer, viability dye and anti-CD3. The CD1B tetramers carried C32 glucose monomycolate purified from Rhodococcus equi. Tetramer-sorted PBMC had been CD14 monocyte-depleted before freezing. Some 95,000 tetramer-negative cells were sorted from each donor.

The sequence derives from an adult woman with latent tuberculosis. The sample consisted of CD1b-GMM tetramer-negative cells sorted from PBMCs. The chain uses TRBV6-4 and TRBJ1-2; the match to TRBD1 covers 7 bases. The CDR3 is CASSADGQANYGYTF. CDR3 sequence (DNA): TGTGCCAGCAGTGCCGACGGACAGGCTAACTATGGCTACACCTTC.